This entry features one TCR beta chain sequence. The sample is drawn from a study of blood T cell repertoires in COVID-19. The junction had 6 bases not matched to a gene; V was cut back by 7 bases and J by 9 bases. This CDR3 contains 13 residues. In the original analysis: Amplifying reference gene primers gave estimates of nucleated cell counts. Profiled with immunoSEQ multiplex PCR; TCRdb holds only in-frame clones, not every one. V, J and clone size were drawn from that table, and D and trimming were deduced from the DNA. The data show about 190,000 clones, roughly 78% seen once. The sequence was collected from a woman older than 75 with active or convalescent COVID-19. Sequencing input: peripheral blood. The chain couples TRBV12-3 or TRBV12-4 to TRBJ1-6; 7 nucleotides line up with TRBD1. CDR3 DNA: TGTGCCAGCACCACAGGGGTGGGTTCACCCCTCCACTTT. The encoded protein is CASTTGVGSPLHF.